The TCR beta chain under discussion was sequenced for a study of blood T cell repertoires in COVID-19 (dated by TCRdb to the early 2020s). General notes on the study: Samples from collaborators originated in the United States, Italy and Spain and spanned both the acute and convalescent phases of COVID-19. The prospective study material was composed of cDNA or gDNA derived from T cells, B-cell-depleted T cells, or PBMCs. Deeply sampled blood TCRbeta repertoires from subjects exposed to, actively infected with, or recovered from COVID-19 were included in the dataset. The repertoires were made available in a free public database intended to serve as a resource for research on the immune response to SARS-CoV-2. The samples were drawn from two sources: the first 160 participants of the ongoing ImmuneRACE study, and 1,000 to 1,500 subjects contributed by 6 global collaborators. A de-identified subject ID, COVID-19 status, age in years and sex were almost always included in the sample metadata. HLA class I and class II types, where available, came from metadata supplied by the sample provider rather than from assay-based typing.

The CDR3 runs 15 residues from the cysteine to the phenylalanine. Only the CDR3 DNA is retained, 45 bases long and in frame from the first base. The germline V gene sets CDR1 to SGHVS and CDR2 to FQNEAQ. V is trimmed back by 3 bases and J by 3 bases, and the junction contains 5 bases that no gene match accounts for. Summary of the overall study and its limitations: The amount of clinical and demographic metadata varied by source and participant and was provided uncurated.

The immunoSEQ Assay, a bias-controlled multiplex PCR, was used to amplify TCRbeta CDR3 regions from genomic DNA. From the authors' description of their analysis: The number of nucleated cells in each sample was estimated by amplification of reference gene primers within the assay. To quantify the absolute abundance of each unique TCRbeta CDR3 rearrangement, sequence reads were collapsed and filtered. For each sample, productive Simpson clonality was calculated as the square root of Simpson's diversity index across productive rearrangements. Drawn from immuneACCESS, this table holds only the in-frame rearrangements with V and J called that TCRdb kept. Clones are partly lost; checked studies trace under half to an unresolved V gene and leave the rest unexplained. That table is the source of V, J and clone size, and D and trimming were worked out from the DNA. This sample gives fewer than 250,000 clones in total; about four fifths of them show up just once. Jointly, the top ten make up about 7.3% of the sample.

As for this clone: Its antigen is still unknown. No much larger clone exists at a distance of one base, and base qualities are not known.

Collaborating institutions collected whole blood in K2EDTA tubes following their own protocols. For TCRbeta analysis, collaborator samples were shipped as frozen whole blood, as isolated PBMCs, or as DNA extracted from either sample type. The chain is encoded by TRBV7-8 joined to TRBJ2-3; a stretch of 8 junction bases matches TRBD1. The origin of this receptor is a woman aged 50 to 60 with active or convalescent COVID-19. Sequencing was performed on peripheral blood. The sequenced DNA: TGTGCCAGCAGCTTGGTAACAGGGGGGACAGATACGCAGTATTTT. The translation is CASSLVTGGTDTQYF.